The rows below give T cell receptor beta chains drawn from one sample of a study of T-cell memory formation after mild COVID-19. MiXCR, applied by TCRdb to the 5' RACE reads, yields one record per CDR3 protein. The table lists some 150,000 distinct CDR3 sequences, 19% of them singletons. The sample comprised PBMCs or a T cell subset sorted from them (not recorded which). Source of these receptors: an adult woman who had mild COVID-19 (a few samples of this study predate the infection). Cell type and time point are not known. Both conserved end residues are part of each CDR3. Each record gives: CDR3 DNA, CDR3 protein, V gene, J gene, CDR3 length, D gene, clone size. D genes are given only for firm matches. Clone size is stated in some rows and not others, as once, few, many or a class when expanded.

TGTGCCAGCAGCAGGACAGCTATTGGAAACACCATATATTTT,CASSRTAIGNTIYF,TRBV6-5,TRBJ1-3,14,.,.
TGTGCCAGCAGTTTAGCGCTGAGCGGGTCAAACTACGAGCAGTACTTC,CASSLALSGSNYEQYF,TRBV12-3/TRBV12-4,TRBJ2-7,16,.,.
TGTGCCAGCAGCCCCACTAGCGGGGTTAGCACAGATACGCAGTATTTT,CASSPTSGVSTDTQYF,TRBV6-6,TRBJ2-3,16,TRBD2,.
TGCGCCAGCAGCAAAAACCGGGTCTCAGATACGCAGTATTTT,CASSKNRVSDTQYF,TRBV4-1,TRBJ2-3,14,.,few
TGTGCCATCCGCGGCGACGCGGGTCAGCCCCAGCATTTT,CAIRGDAGQPQHF,TRBV10-3,TRBJ1-5,13,.,few
TGTGCCAGCAGCCAGTCCGGATCCCTAGCCAAAAACATTCAGTACTTC,CASSQSGSLAKNIQYF,TRBV7-2,TRBJ2-4,16,.,many
TGTGCCAGTAGTGGCTCAAGACAGGGAGCTAACTATGGCTACACCTTC,CASSGSRQGANYGYTF,TRBV19,TRBJ1-2,16,TRBD1,.
TGTGCCAGCAGCCAATTAGGACAGGGGACAGGAACTGGGGCCAACGTCCTGACTTTC,CASSQLGQGTGTGANVLTF,TRBV7-2,TRBJ2-6,19,TRBD1,few
TGCGCCAGCAGCGGGGGACAGGGGGCAGAGACCCAGTACTTC,CASSGGQGAETQYF,TRBV5-1,TRBJ2-5,14,TRBD1,few
TGCGCCAGCAGCTTTGGCGGACAGGGAATGACCGGGGAGCTGTTTTTT,CASSFGGQGMTGELFF,TRBV5-1,TRBJ2-2,16,TRBD1,few
TGCGCCAGTCACTCCAGGGTTATCTTGGGCAATGAGCAGTTCTTC,CASHSRVILGNEQFF,TRBV4-3,TRBJ2-1,15,.,.
TGTGCCAGCAGCGAGGAACAGGGGGGAGGTGAGACCCAGTACTTC,CASSEEQGGGETQYF,TRBV9,TRBJ2-5,15,TRBD1,many
TGCGCCAGCAGCCAAGCGCTAGCGGGGACCTACAATGAGCAGTTCTTC,CASSQALAGTYNEQFF,TRBV4-3,TRBJ2-1,16,TRBD2,few
TGCAGTGCTAGATCAGGGGCACTGGGCTATGGCTACACCTTC,CSARSGALGYGYTF,TRBV20-1,TRBJ1-2,14,.,.
TGCAGTGCCCGGGGGCGCCCCGACAATGAGCAGTTCTTC,CSARGRPDNEQFF,TRBV20-1,TRBJ2-1,13,.,.
TGCAGTGCGCCCCGGGGGATGGACACTGAAGCTTTCTTT,CSAPRGMDTEAFF,TRBV20-1,TRBJ1-1,13,.,few
TGTGCTAGTGGTTTGGTACTCGGCCAGGGAATATCGTCCCAGTACTTC,CASGLVLGQGISSQYF,TRBV12-5,TRBJ2-5,16,.,.
TGTGCCAGCAGCTCCGGACTAGCTCGGCGAGAGACCCAGTACTTC,CASSSGLARRETQYF,TRBV7-6,TRBJ2-5,15,TRBD2,.
TGTGCCAGCAGACCTTTTACAGGTTACGAGCAGTACTTC,CASRPFTGYEQYF,TRBV6-1,TRBJ2-7,13,.,few
TGCGCCAGCAGCTTGGTGGCTGGCACAGGGAAAAATGAGCAGTTCTTC,CASSLVAGTGKNEQFF,TRBV5-1,TRBJ2-1,16,.,few
TGTGCCAGCAGTTACAGAGGGGGCTACACCTTC,CASSYRGGYTF,TRBV12-3/TRBV12-4,TRBJ1-2,11,.,few
TGTGCCAGCAGCTCCGGGGTGGGTTCTGGGGCCAACGTCCTGACTTTC,CASSSGVGSGANVLTF,TRBV7-9,TRBJ2-6,16,.,few
TGTGCCAGCAGCCCGTACATAACCCGAGAGACCCAGTACTTC,CASSPYITRETQYF,TRBV7-2,TRBJ2-5,14,.,many
TGCGCCAGCAGCTTGGCCGGTTCTGGCCACACTGAAGCTTTCTTT,CASSLAGSGHTEAFF,TRBV5-1,TRBJ1-1,15,.,.
TGTGCCAGCAGCTCCAGGAGTCTCAGGGACCTCTCCGAAGAGACCCAGTACTTC,CASSSRSLRDLSEETQYF,TRBV11-2,TRBJ2-5,18,.,few
TGTGCCAGCTCACCTAAGGGCCTAGCGGGGGGACCTTGGAATGAGCAGTTCTTC,CASSPKGLAGGPWNEQFF,TRBV18,TRBJ2-1,18,TRBD2,.
TGCAGTGCTAGAGTCCCAGGGGGAAGTGAAAAACTGTTTTTT,CSARVPGGSEKLFF,TRBV20-1,TRBJ1-4,14,TRBD1,once
TGCGCCAGCAGCCTCCGACAGGGGTCCAACGCTGAAGCTTTCTTT,CASSLRQGSNAEAFF,TRBV5-1,TRBJ1-1,15,TRBD1,.
TGTGCCAGCAGCTTAGCGCAAGGGGGTAGGACTGAAGCTTTCTTT,CASSLAQGGRTEAFF,TRBV7-6,TRBJ1-1,15,.,.